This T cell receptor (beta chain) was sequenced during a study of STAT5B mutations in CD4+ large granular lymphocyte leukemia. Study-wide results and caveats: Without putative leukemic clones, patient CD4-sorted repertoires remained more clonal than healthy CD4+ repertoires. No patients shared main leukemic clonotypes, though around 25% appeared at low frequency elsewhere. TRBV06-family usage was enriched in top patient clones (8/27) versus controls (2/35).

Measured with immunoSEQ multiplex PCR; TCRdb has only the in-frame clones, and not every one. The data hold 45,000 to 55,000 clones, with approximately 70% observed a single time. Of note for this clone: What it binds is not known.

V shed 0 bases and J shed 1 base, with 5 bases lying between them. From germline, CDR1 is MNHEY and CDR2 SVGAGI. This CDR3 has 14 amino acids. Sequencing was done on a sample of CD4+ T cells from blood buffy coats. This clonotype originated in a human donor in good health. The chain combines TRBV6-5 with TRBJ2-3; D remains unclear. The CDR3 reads CASSYSDGTDTQYF. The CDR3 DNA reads TGTGCCAGCAGTTACTCCGACGGCACAGATACGCAGTATTTT.